The sequence of this T cell receptor beta chain was determined in a study of T cells in Graves' hyperthyroidism and ophthalmopathy. Uncontrolled infections, other autoimmune diseases, pregnancy or lactation led to exclusion of patients. RNA transcripts served as the template for amplifying TCR beta CDR3 regions. First-round RT-PCR with HTBI primers amplified the TCR CDR3 region. TCRdb reprocessed the multiplex PCR reads with MiXCR, giving one entry per CDR3 protein. This sample has approximately 380,000 distinct CDR3 sequences; around 18% occur once, and the top ten carry 35% to 50%. General study results and limits: A model using 13 V-J features told ophthalmopathy apart from stable hyperthyroidism. Before onset, ophthalmopathy was predicted by the model a median about six months earlier.

This clonotype was seen at least ten times. What it binds is not known. The germline gives CDR1 MDHEN, CDR2 SYDVKM. CDR3 size: 12 residues. V was pared by 7 bases and J by 4 bases, with 7 bases between. This rearrangement joins TRBV28 to TRBJ2-2; D ambiguous. The source of this sequence is a young man with Graves' ophthalmopathy. Sequencing was carried out using blood. This CDR3 reads CASNTPTGELFF. DNA of the CDR3: TGTGCCAGCAACACCCCCACCGGGGAGCTGTTTTTT. Using reference TRBV28 and TRBJ2-2 for the parts outside the CDR3, the full variable domain is DVKVTQSSRYLVKRTGEKVFLECVQDMDHENMFWYRQDPGLGLRLIYFSYDVKMKEKGDIPEGYSVSREKKERFSLILESASTNQTSMYLCASNTPTGELFFGEGSRLTVL.